This TCR beta chain was sequenced in a study of blood T cell repertoires in COVID-19. Across the whole study: Sites across the United States, Italy and Spain contributed samples from acute and convalescent COVID-19.

In the study's own analysis: Amplification from reference gene primers served as the basis for estimated nucleated cell counts. Assay: immunoSEQ multiplex PCR; the TCRdb copy retains only in-frame clones and omits some. Clonal size and the V and J genes are those of that table, whereas D and trimming came from the DNA. The table has 250,000 to 400,000 clones, about nine tenths seen once. With V trimmed by 0 bases and J by 2 bases, 9 bases remained unmatched. This CDR3 has 19 residues. Germline V gene sequence: CDR1 SGHDN, CDR2 FVKESK. Sequenced input: peripheral blood. The source of this sequence is a woman in her 30s with COVID-19, enrolled during active disease. The chain has TRBV14 and TRBJ2-3, with 12 bases fitting TRBD2. In DNA form, the CDR3 reads TGTGCCAGCAGCCAAGAGGGAGCACTAGCGGGGGGATTCACAGATACGCAGTATTTT. Residues: CASSQEGALAGGFTDTQYF.